These T cell receptor beta chains were read from a single sample in a study of T cell responses to AZD1222 COVID-19 vaccine. Assay used: immunoSEQ multiplex PCR; TCRdb lists only in-frame clones, some missing. The sample carries more than 150,000 clones, 70% to 90% recorded once. The specimen comprised peripheral blood, sampled on day 0 of AZD1222 vaccination. The receptors were gathered from an adult in good health. Both conserved end residues are part of each CDR3. Fields, in order: J gene, D gene, V gene, clone size, CDR3 DNA, CDR3 protein. The D gene is left open where the match is weak. Not all rows give a size; the values are once, few, many and, for expanded clones, a class.

>TRBJ1-5|-|TRBV3-1/TRBV3-2|-
TGTGCCAGCAGCCAAGATACAGGTAGCAATCAGCCCCAGCATTTT
CASSQDTGSNQPQHF
>TRBJ1-1|-|TRBV7-2|-
TGTGCCAGCAGCTCGCCGAGGACCAGGAACACTGAAGCTTTCTTT
CASSSPRTRNTEAFF
>TRBJ2-1|-|TRBV5-1|-
TGCGCCAGGACACAGGGTGGTTCCTACAATGAGCAGTTCTTC
CARTQGGSYNEQFF
>TRBJ1-5|-|TRBV5-3|-
TGTGCCAGAAGCCCCAGGGACCTTTATCAGCCCCAGCATTTT
CARSPRDLYQPQHF
>TRBJ2-7|-|TRBV12-2|-
TGTGCAAGTCGCTTAGACCCAGTAGGAGGGCAGTACTTC
CASRLDPVGGQYF
>TRBJ1-6|-|TRBV2|-
TGTGCCAGCAGTGAAGCTAACGGACGCATCCACTTT
CASSEANGRIHF
>TRBJ2-2|-|TRBV7-2|-
TGTGCCAGCAGCTTAATTCTGTCCAGGACCGGTGGAACCGGGGAGCTGTTTTTT
CASSLILSRTGGTGELFF
>TRBJ1-5|-|TRBV28|-
TGTGCCAGCAGTTCACAGGGAAGGACGGGCAATCAGCCCCAGCATTTT
CASSSQGRTGNQPQHF
>TRBJ2-4|-|TRBV28|-
TGTGCCAGCAGTACCCCGGGGCGCAACATTCAGTACTTC
CASSTPGRNIQYF
>TRBJ1-5|-|TRBV6-5|-
TGTGCCAGCAGTTACTCGGGCAGTAGCAATCAGCCCCAGCATTTT
CASSYSGSSNQPQHF
>TRBJ2-3|-|TRBV29-1|-
TGCAGCACCCACGTCCCGGGGGACGGCACAGATACGCAGTATTTT
CSTHVPGDGTDTQYF
>TRBJ1-5|-|TRBV23-1|-
TGCGCCAGCAGTCCCCAGGGTCAGCCCCAGCATTTT
CASSPQGQPQHF
>TRBJ1-2|TRBD1|TRBV6-5|-
TGTGCCAGCAGGGGACAGGGGGCCTCTAACTATGGCTACACCTTC
CASRGQGASNYGYTF
>TRBJ1-1|-|TRBV29-1|-
TGCAGCGTTGAAAGGAGGGAGACTGAAGCTTTCTTT
CSVERRETEAFF
>TRBJ1-6|-|TRBV30|-
TGTGCCTGGGGCGGACCTGGTCTCCACTTT
CAWGGPGLHF
>TRBJ1-5|TRBD1|TRBV30|-
TGTGCCTGGGGACAGGGAAATAGCAATCAGCCCCAGCATTTT
CAWGQGNSNQPQHF
>TRBJ2-5|TRBD2|TRBV27|-
TGTGCCAGCACCCCGATAGCGGGAACGGGGGGGGAGACCCAGTACTTC
CASTPIAGTGGETQYF
>TRBJ1-5|-|TRBV30|-
TGTGCCTGGAGTGTATCGCCTAGCAATCAGCCCCAGCATTTT
CAWSVSPSNQPQHF
>TRBJ2-1|TRBD1|TRBV11-2|-
TGTGCCAGCAGAGAAACCGGGACAGGGGACAATGAGCAGTTCTTC
CASRETGTGDNEQFF
>TRBJ2-1|-|TRBV5-8|-
TGTGCCAGCAGCTTGGGGCAGGGAGGCTACAATGAGCAGTTCTTC
CASSLGQGGYNEQFF
>TRBJ2-2|-|TRBV5-1|-
TGCGCCAGCAGGACGTCGAACACCGGGGAGCTGTTTTTT
CASRTSNTGELFF
>TRBJ2-3|-|TRBV25-1|-
TGTGCCAGCAGTATATTTACAGATACGCAGTATTTT
CASSIFTDTQYF
>TRBJ1-5|TRBD1|TRBV28|-
TGTGCCATCACAGGGGGCAGGCAGCCCCAGCATTTT
CAITGGRQPQHF
>TRBJ1-4|TRBD1|TRBV18|-
TGTGCCAGCTCACCAGACAGGGGTTTCGAAAAACTGTTTTTT
CASSPDRGFEKLFF
>TRBJ2-7|-|TRBV7-3|-
TGTGCCAGCAGCGTCGACAGAAGTTACGAGCAGTACTTC
CASSVDRSYEQYF
>TRBJ2-3|-|TRBV5-4|-
TGTGCCAGCAGCTTGGACTACCTTAGCACAGATACGCAGTATTTT
CASSLDYLSTDTQYF
>TRBJ2-7|-|TRBV3-1/TRBV3-2|-
TGTGCCAGCAGCCAAACCACGGGCAAGTTCTACGAGCAGTACTTC
CASSQTTGKFYEQYF
>TRBJ1-6|TRBD1|TRBV27|-
TGTGCCAGCAGTCCGCAGGACAGGTCCCGTTTCCCCTATAATTCACCCCTCCACTTT
CASSPQDRSRFPYNSPLHF
>TRBJ2-3|-|TRBV30|-
TGTGCCTGGAACTGGGCGGGGGCCACAGATACGCAGTATTTT
CAWNWAGATDTQYF
>TRBJ1-5|-|TRBV28|once
TGTGCCAGCAGATACCTAGCGGGGGTTCGACGCAATCAGCCCCAGCATTTT
CASRYLAGVRRNQPQHF
>TRBJ2-7|TRBD1|TRBV30|-
TGTGCCTGGGGGCCAGGGGGCGTCTCCTACGAGCAGTACTTC
CAWGPGGVSYEQYF
>TRBJ2-7|-|TRBV5-6|-
TGTGCCAGCAGCTTGGCCCCAGGACAGTCCTACGAGCAGTACTTC
CASSLAPGQSYEQYF
>TRBJ1-5|-|TRBV7-8|-
TGTGCCAGCAGCTTAGGCAGGGTGGATCAGCCCCAGCATTTT
CASSLGRVDQPQHF
>TRBJ2-7|-|TRBV28|-
TGTGCCAGCAGTTCCTCCGGCGGGGTCTGGTACTACGAGCAGTACTTC
CASSSSGGVWYYEQYF
>TRBJ2-5|TRBD2|TRBV13|-
TGTGCCAGCAGCGGGACAGGGAAACTAGCGGGAGCCCAGTACTTC
CASSGTGKLAGAQYF
>TRBJ1-6|TRBD1|TRBV18|-
TGTGCCAGCTCTCTTTTACAGGGGAACTCCTATAATTCACCCCTCCACTTT
CASSLLQGNSYNSPLHF
>TRBJ1-5|-|TRBV5-4|-
TGTGCCAGCAGGTTGAGGGGATTGAGCAGGGTCTATCAGCCCCAGCATTTT
CASRLRGLSRVYQPQHF
>TRBJ1-2|TRBD1|TRBV7-2|-
TGTGCCAGCAGCTCCCGGGACAGGGGTGGCTACACCTTC
CASSSRDRGGYTF
>TRBJ1-5|-|TRBV3-1/TRBV3-2|-
TGTGCCAGCAGCCCCGGAGATCAGCCCCAGCATTTT
CASSPGDQPQHF
>TRBJ2-3|-|TRBV7-3|once
TGTGCCAGCAGCTCACCGGGGAACACAGATACGCAGTATTTT
CASSSPGNTDTQYF